The 14 T cell receptor beta chains in this list originate from one sample, sequenced in a study of blood T cells in healthy people across ages. Primed by a sample-barcoded 5' primer and a J-beta primer mix, a second PCR proceeded for about 7 to 11 cycles. In TCRdb, the 5' RACE reads were re-called with MiXCR into one record per CDR3 protein. The sample records about 760,000 distinct CDR3 sequences, roughly 25% being singletons. This same sample was also part of a study on T cells of mothers and their children.

Sequencing used blood. Source of these receptors: a boy younger than 18 in good health.

This clonotype has a handful of counts. The chain has TRBV20-1 and TRBJ1-4; D may be TRBD1 (5 bases). The CDR3 runs 14 residues. Germline V lookup: CDR1 DFQATT, CDR2 SNEGSKA (reference sequence). The V end lost 6 bases, the J end lost 3 bases, and 14 bases lay between the germline ends. CDR3 residues: CSARVRGPNEKLFF. The DNA of the CDR3 is TGCAGTGCCCGGGTTAGGGGTCCTAATGAAAAACTGTTTTTT.

Comment on this clonotype: Because it lacks the conserved phenylalanine or tryptophan at the end, this CDR3 is likely a read error. This chain links TRBV3-1 with TRBJ1-2, with D uncertain. This CDR3 comprises 14 residues. Germline V CDR1 and CDR2: LGHDT, YNNKEL (reference sequence). V lost 3 bases and J lost 0, with 8 bases in between. CDR3 sequence: CASSQTPSNYGYTL. Written as DNA, the CDR3 is TGTGCCAGCAGCCAGACGCCCTCTAACTATGGCTACACCCTC.

This clonotype was counted only a few times. This rearrangement joins TRBV20-1 to TRBJ2-1; D may be TRBD1 or TRBD2 (5 bases each). Germline-derived CDR1 and CDR2 are DFQATT and SNEGSKA (reference sequence). V was pared by 3 bases and J by 3 bases, with 15 bases between. This CDR3 region has 15 residues. The CDR3 region is CSARRGGRDYNEQFF. CDR3 DNA sequence: TGCAGTGCTAGGAGGGGTGGCAGAGACTACAATGAGCAGTTCTTC.

The chain employs TRBV28 and TRBJ1-2, with a weak D call TRBD1 (6 bases). The CDR3 totals 14 residues. Between the trimmed V and J ends, which lost 6 bases and 7 bases, there was a span of 18 bases. Per germline, CDR1 MDHEN and CDR2 SYDVKM. CDR3 DNA sequence: TGTGCCAGCAGCCCTCTTGTCAGGGGAAGTGGCTACACCTTC. Protein product: CASSPLVRGSGYTF.

In this sample, this clonotype turned up many times. This chain uses TRBV9 with TRBJ2-5; D remains ambiguous. V was pared by 7 bases and J by 0 bases, with 13 bases between. The CDR3 runs 14 residues. CDR1 and CDR2 (germline): SGDLS, YYNGEE. CDR3 sequence (DNA): TGTGCCAGCTCACCGTCTCTCTACCAAGAGACCCAGTACTTC. This codes for CASSPSLYQETQYF.

This chain uses TRBV12-5 with TRBJ1-3; D remains unclear. V was pared by 4 bases and J by 1 base, with 2 bases between. Germline lookup yields CDR1 LGHNT and CDR2 FRNRAP. This CDR3 has 12 residues. Written as DNA, the CDR3 is TGTGCTAGTGGTTGGTCTGGAAACACCATATATTTT. It yields the protein CASGWSGNTIYF.

The rearrangement uses TRBV7-8 and TRBJ2-1, with 13 bases that match TRBD2. Germline CDR1 SGHVS, CDR2 FQNEAQ. V lost 5 bases and J lost 9; bases outside the gene matches: 7. The CDR3 extends over 15 amino acids. The CDR3 bases are TGTGCCAGCAGCCCCTTGACTAGCGGGGGGATTGAGCAGTTCTTC. It yields the protein CASSPLTSGGIEQFF.

This clonotype turned up a few times. The V and J genes are TRBV29-1 and TRBJ2-1; 8 positions match TRBD1. The germline gives CDR1 SQVTM, CDR2 ANQGSEA. The CDR3 extends over 12 amino acids. The V and J ends lost 7 bases and 2 bases, in that order; junction bases with no gene match: 1. The CDR3 spells CSEQGAYNEQFF. In nucleotides, the CDR3 is TGCAGCGAACAGGGGGCCTACAATGAGCAGTTCTTC.

The chain joins TRBV29-1 to TRBJ2-1, with 13 positions matching TRBD2. This CDR3 spans 18 amino acids. Looked up from germline, CDR1 is SQVTM and CDR2 is ANQGSEA. J lost 0 bases, V lost 3 bases, and 8 bases had no gene match. CDR3 residues: CSVEGTSGDKSSYNEQFF. The DNA for the CDR3 is TGCAGCGTTGAGGGGACTAGCGGGGATAAAAGCTCCTACAATGAGCAGTTCTTC.

The gene calls are TRBV14 and TRBJ1-2; possible D gene TRBD1, 6 bases. CDR1 and CDR2 from the germline V gene are SGHDN and FVKESK. This CDR3 is built from 15 residues. V lost 7 bases and J 7 bases, leaving 22 bases between the germline ends. For the CDR3, the DNA is TGTGCCAGCACGATCCGGGCAGGGGATCTGAGTGGCTACACCTTC. This gives the protein CASTIRAGDLSGYTF.

This clonotype occurred a few times. The J gene is TRBJ2-3, the V gene TRBV12-3 or TRBV12-4, with D perhaps TRBD1 (5 bases). V dropped 8 bases and J dropped 0 bases, with 9 bases sitting between them. This CDR3 region has 13 residues. The CDR3 spells CASRTGSTDTQYF. The CDR3 bases are TGTGCCAGCCGAACAGGTAGCACAGATACGCAGTATTTT.

This chain links TRBV4-3 with TRBJ2-5; TRBD2 aligns across 8 bases. TRBJ2-1 matches the DNA end more closely, so the J call is doubtful. CDR1 is LGHNA, CDR2 YSLEER, per germline. The CDR3 totals 17 residues. CDR3 nucleotide sequence: TGCGCCAGCAGCCAAGATGAACTTAGCGGGGTAGGTGATGAGCAGTTCTTC. It translates to CASSQDELSGVGDEQFF.

The genes are TRBV20-1 and TRBJ1-4, with 9 nucleotides matching TRBD1. V lost 4 bases to trimming and J lost 8 bases; unmatched junction nucleotides: 2. The CDR3 runs to 12 residues. The germline V gene encodes CDR1 DFQATT and CDR2 SNEGSKA (reference sequence). CDR3 DNA: TGCAGTGCTACCGGGACAGGGGAAAAACTGTTTTTT. Translation gives CSATGTGEKLFF.

Comments on this clonotype: At one end, the junction sequence differs from germline, possibly due to a read error. This chain uses TRBV9 with TRBJ1-3; D call uncertain. Germline-derived CDR1 and CDR2 are SGDLS and YYNGEE. This CDR3 region has 13 residues. CDR3 amino acids: CASGVDAGNTIYF. The CDR3 nucleotides read TGTGCCAGCGGCGTAGACGCTGGAAACACCATATATTTT.